This record looks at one T cell receptor (beta chain) sequence and its context. No antigen is known for it. The sample is drawn from a study of immune evolution from preneoplasia to lung adenocarcinoma. Study context: HLA loss of heterozygosity: about 7% AIS, about 15% MIA, about 30% ADC, none AAH.

The repertoire was sequenced with immunoSEQ multiplex PCR; TCRdb's copy has only in-frame clones and lacks some. Counted here are 5,000 or so clones, roughly 86% occurring once; the ten biggest clones make up about 9%. The germline gives CDR1 SNHLY, CDR2 FYNNEI. V was cut by 5 bases and J by 4 bases, with 11 bases left in between. The CDR3 length is 14 residues. Whole-study findings and limits: Later-stage lesions appeared to have more T cells, more diversity, less clonality.

Specimen: FFPE lung adenocarcinoma in situ tissue. The gene calls are TRBV2 and TRBJ1-4; TRBD1 is a possible D gene (5 bases). The TCR was taken from a person between 70 and 80 years old with lung adenocarcinoma. The CDR3 coding sequence is TGTGCCAGCAGTAAGGGACTGTTTAATGAAAAACTGTTTTTT. Translated: CASSKGLFNEKLFF.